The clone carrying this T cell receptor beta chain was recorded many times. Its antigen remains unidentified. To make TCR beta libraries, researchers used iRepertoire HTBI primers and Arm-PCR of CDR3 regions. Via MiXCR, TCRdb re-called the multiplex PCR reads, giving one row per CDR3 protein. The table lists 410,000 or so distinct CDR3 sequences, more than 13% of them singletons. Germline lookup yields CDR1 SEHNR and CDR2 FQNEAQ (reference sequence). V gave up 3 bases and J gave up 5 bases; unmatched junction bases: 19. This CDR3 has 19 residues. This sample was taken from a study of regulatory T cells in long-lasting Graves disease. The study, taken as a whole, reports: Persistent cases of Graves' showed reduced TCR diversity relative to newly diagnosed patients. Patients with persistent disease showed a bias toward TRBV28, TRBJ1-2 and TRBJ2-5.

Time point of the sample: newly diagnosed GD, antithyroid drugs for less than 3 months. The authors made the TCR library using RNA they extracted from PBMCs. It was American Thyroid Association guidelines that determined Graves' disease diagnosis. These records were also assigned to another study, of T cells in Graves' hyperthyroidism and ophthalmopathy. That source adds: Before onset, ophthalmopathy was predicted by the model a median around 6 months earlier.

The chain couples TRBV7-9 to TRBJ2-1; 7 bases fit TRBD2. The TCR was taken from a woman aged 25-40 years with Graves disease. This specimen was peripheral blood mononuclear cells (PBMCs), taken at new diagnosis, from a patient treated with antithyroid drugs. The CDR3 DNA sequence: TGTGCCAGCAGCTTTTGGGGGGGAGGCCGCAAAATGATCGACAATGAGCAGTTCTTC. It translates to CASSFWGGGRKMIDNEQFF.